The T cell receptor beta chain described here comes from a study of blood T cell repertoires in COVID-19. For the study at large: Whether acute or convalescent, the COVID-19 samples came from the United States, Italy and Spain.

Source study methods: Amplification from reference gene primers served as the basis for estimated nucleated cell counts. Method: immunoSEQ multiplex PCR; TCRdb's copy keeps in-frame clones and lacks some. That table furnishes V, J and clone size, whereas the DNA furnished D and trimming. The sample yields 50,000 to 65,000 clones, 85% to 90% seen once. The germline CDR1 and CDR2 sequences are SQVTM and ANQGSEA. The CDR3 spans 12 residues. Trimming left V 1 base short and J 8 bases short, with 11 bases between. This TCR was sampled from a man aged 45-65 years with active COVID-19. The V call is TRBV29-1, the J call TRBJ1-2; D uncertain. The specimen sequenced was peripheral blood. CDR3 loop: CSVEVPPVGYTF. The CDR3 DNA sequence: TGCAGCGTTGAAGTTCCCCCGGTCGGCTACACCTTC.